This T cell receptor (beta chain) is from a study of T cells in Graves' hyperthyroidism and ophthalmopathy (dated by TCRdb to the late 2010s). At the level of the whole study: Peripheral blood samples were taken at initial diagnosis, before any treatment was given. Following sampling, methimazole starting at 30 mg daily was given to hyperthyroidism patients, and high-dose intravenous methylprednisolone was given to ophthalmopathy patients. In addition, the study compared T-cell repertoires in thyroid tissue and in blood from 6 or 7 Graves' hyperthyroidism patients. Prospective prediction of ophthalmopathy was tested in an independent validation cohort consisting of 18 hyperthyroidism patients and around 17 patients who later progressed to ophthalmopathy. For training and testing, the roughly 100 patients in the discovery cohort were randomly divided in a 7:3 ratio. To identify distinguishing TCR V-J signatures, a discovery cohort of 100 or so patients was used, comprising 43 with Graves' ophthalmopathy and around 57 with stable Graves' hyperthyroidism. The paper reports TCR Vbeta CDR3 sequencing of 140 or so peripheral blood samples: over 40 ophthalmopathy, over 70 hyperthyroidism and about 17 progressor patients.

A patient counted as having stable Graves' hyperthyroidism if no progression to ophthalmopathy occurred over 18 months of follow-up. The hyperthyroidism patients were between 18 and 65 years old and newly diagnosed, with a disease duration of less than 2 months. The study excluded patients with uncontrolled infections, other autoimmune diseases, pregnancy or lactation. Diagnoses were based on clinical symptoms, serum thyroxine and TRAb, thyroid ultrasound and orbital computed tomography. PBMCs were isolated from 8 to 10 ml of fresh peripheral blood by Ficoll-Paque density gradient centrifugation. Trizol reagent was used to extract total RNA, and RNA quality was then checked on an Agilent 2100 Bioanalyzer. The full study reports these points: No statistical method was used to fix the sample size in advance, and group allocation was not hidden from the investigators. In validation, the model predicted progression to ophthalmopathy with over 60% sensitivity and around 72% specificity, a median of roughly seven months before onset. Most expanded thyroid clonotypes (frequency above 0.001) were also detected in blood, a finding suggesting that blood repertoires may reflect thyroid immune responses. A 13 V-J signature model separated ophthalmopathy from stable hyperthyroidism, with approximately 87% sensitivity and roughly 82% specificity in cross-validation and 80%/75% in testing.

This clonotype was observed at least ten times. Its cognate antigen has yet to be identified. The record has no base qualities; no much larger clone is one base away. TCR beta CDR3 regions were amplified from RNA transcripts. For the first round of RT-PCR on the TCR CDR3, the HTBI primer set was used together with the Qiagen OneStep RT-PCR kit. Libraries were constructed in a second round of multiplex PCR, after which size selection and purification were carried out. The libraries were sequenced on an Illumina HiSeq2000 using paired-end 100 bp reads. Per the source publication's procedure: SOAPnuke was used to process the raw data, with reads discarded if the reads contained adapters or uncalled bases, had a mean Phred below 15, or lacked an exact constant-primer or identifier match. COPE v1.2.5 was used to merge the high-quality paired reads, and each unique nucleotide sequence was defined as a clonotype. Clonotypes were aligned to IMGT TRBV, TRBD and TRBJ reference segments using MiTCR v1.1. The analysis was restricted to V-J combinations with a frequency above 0.0001, which together covered 99.2% of the repertoires. The TCS score was defined as the ratio of F50 (clonal expansion) to E x V (chaos), calculated using BLOSUM62-based TCRdist between CDR3 peptides within each V-J. Welch's t-statistics and random forest reduced roughly 530 V-J features to 10 to 15, which were used in a naive Bayes classifier (R e1071). In TCRdb, the public reads were trimmed at Q25 with fastp and aligned with MiXCR, with productive beta chains retained. Rows with one shared CDR3 protein collapse into an entry with the most common genes and DNA. TCRdb, rather than the study authors, made the V and J calls. Across this sample there are a few hundred thousand distinct CDR3 sequences, with 15% to 18% seen only once. Around 7.3% of the sample rests with the top ten.

The TCR comes from a woman in her twenties or thirties with Graves' hyperthyroidism. Sequencing used blood.

The sequence in DNA is TGCGCCAGCAGCAAAGACAGGGAGATCTACGAGCAGTACTTC. Translated, this is CASSKDREIYEQYF. The chain is made from TRBV5-1 and TRBJ2-7, with TRBD1 matching 7 junction bases. CDR1 and CDR2, looked up from the germline V gene, are SGHRS and YFSETQ. The CDR3 starts with the cysteine, ends with the phenylalanine, and has 14 residues. Solely the CDR3 DNA is kept, with 42 bases framed from the first base. Trimmed from V: 4 bases; trimmed from J: 3 bases; junction bases lacking a gene match: 7.